Presented here are 4 T cell receptor beta chains from one specimen sequenced in a study of cytomegalovirus exposure and HLA in healthy donors. The PCR employed 60 Vbeta primers together with 13 Jbeta primers. Data came from immunoSEQ multiplex PCR; TCRdb stores just in-frame clones and leaves some out. The sample holds 100,000 to 140,000 clones, approximately 79% seen once. Sequencing input: PBMCs. The receptors stem from a woman aged 40 to 50 in good health and CMV-seropositive.

V is TRBV29-1 and J is TRBJ2-3; 9 positions agree with TRBD2. CDR1 and CDR2 (germline): SQVTM, ANQGSEA. The junction had 10 bases not matched to a gene; V was cut back by 4 bases and J by 5 bases. This CDR3 is built from 15 residues. CDR3 nucleotide sequence: TGCAGCGTTGCCCTTGGGGCGGGGGGGCGAGATACGCAGTATTTT. This gives the protein CSVALGAGGRDTQYF.

The V gene is TRBV7-3, the J gene TRBJ2-5, with 11 bases that match TRBD2. The CDR3 contains 15 residues. Per germline, CDR1 SGHTA and CDR2 FQGTGA. V dropped 4 bases and J dropped 5; count of bases not matched to a gene: 6. CDR3 nucleotide sequence: TGTGCCAGCAGCTCGTCTAGCGGGGGGACGGAGACCCAGTACTTC. Amino acid sequence: CASSSSSGGTETQYF.

The chain couples TRBV4-1 to TRBJ2-7; 8 positions match TRBD1. CDR1 and CDR2 from the germline V gene are MGHRA and YSYEKL. Trimming took 5 bases from V and 1 from J; bases not matched to a gene: 7. The CDR3 runs to 15 residues. The CDR3 reads CASSDRDRYSYEQYF. The CDR3, as DNA: TGCGCCAGCAGCGATCGGGACAGGTATTCCTACGAGCAGTACTTC.

V gene TRBV29-1 combines with J gene TRBJ2-7, with 8 bases that match TRBD2. The trim removed 7 bases at V and 3 bases at J, leaving 2 bases unmatched. CDR3 size: 11 residues. Germline values: CDR1 SQVTM, CDR2 ANQGSEA. CDR3 loop: CSAGGDYEQYF. For the CDR3, the DNA is TGCAGCGCCGGGGGGGACTACGAGCAGTACTTC.